Presented here are 28 T cell receptor beta chains from one specimen sequenced in a study of CD8 T cells in Susac syndrome. After extraction with the RNeasy kit, roughly 0.45 to 1 ug of the RNA was reverse transcribed using random hexamers. Each CDR3 protein is one row after TCRdb ran MiXCR on the immunoSEQ multiplex PCR reads. Among 170,000 or so distinct CDR3 sequences listed, roughly 95% were seen once. Sequenced input: CD8+ T cells from PBMCs. The receptors originated from a human donor with multiple sclerosis.

V and J are TRBV6-5 and TRBJ2-5; 9 bases align to TRBD2. Germline V gives CDR1 MNHEY, CDR2 SVGAGI. V lost 2 bases to trimming and J lost 5 bases; unmatched junction nucleotides: 3. CDR3 length: 14 residues. For the CDR3, the DNA is TGTGCCAGCAGTTACGGGGGACTAGCTGAGACCCAGTACTTC. Its protein product is CASSYGGLAETQYF.

The rearrangement uses TRBV15 and TRBJ2-7; D possibly corresponds to TRBD1 (6 bases). The CDR3 consists of 13 residues. Germline V gives CDR1 LNHNV, CDR2 YYDKDF (reference sequence). The V and J ends lost 6 bases and 3 bases respectively, with 12 bases between them. This chain's CDR3 is CATRPGTRYEQYF. For the CDR3, the DNA is TGTGCCACCAGACCGGGGACACGCTACGAGCAGTACTTC. Looking up the rest from reference TRBV15 and TRBJ2-7 gives the full variable domain: DAMVIQNPRYQVTQFGKPVTLSCSQTLNHNVMYWYQQKSSQAPKLLFHYYDKDFNNEADTPDNFQSRRPNTSFCFLDIRSPGLGDTAMYLCATRPGTRYEQYFGPGTRLTVT.

The chain is built from TRBV11-3 and TRBJ1-1; D might be TRBD1 (5 bases). The CDR3 runs 13 residues. Germline CDR1 reads SGHNT; CDR2 reads YENEEA. The ends were cut back, 2 bases at V and 11 bases at J, with 15 bases in the middle. CDR3 nucleotides: TGTGCCAGCAGCTTAACCCCGGGGGGAGCGGCTTTCTTT. This sequence encodes CASSLTPGGAAFF.

The V and J genes are TRBV20-1 and TRBJ2-3; TRBD2 might be the D (5 bases). Germline lookup yields CDR1 DFQATT and CDR2 SNEGSKA (reference sequence). This CDR3 region has 16 residues. Trimming left V 0 bases short and J 7 bases short, with 20 bases between. The CDR3 protein is CSARDSASPSEHTQYF. The CDR3 nucleotides are TGCAGTGCTAGAGATTCGGCTAGCCCCTCCGAGCATACGCAGTATTTT.

The chain links TRBV4-2 to TRBJ1-1; D not certain. There are 14 residues in the CDR3. CDR1 is LGHNA, CDR2 YNFKEQ, per germline. Deletions cut 4 bases from V and 0 bases from J, with 9 bases between. The CDR3 region is CASSPTYMNTEAFF. In DNA, the CDR3 is TGTGCCAGCAGCCCCACCTACATGAACACTGAAGCTTTCTTT.

V gene TRBV14 combines with J gene TRBJ2-1; perhaps TRBD2 as D (6 bases). Germline V gene sequence: CDR1 SGHDN, CDR2 FVKESK. V was trimmed by 2 bases and J by 3 bases, leaving 14 bases between them. The CDR3 sequence is 16 residues long. For the CDR3, the DNA is TGTGCCAGCAGCCAACACGCGGGAAGCGGCTACAATGAGCAGTTCTTC. The encoded protein is CASSQHAGSGYNEQFF.

This sequence joins TRBV4-1 and TRBJ2-3; the match to TRBD2 covers 9 bases. The CDR3 runs to 17 residues. Germline lookup yields CDR1 MGHRA and CDR2 YSYEKL. Germline trimming cut 1 base from V and 4 bases from J; bases unmatched to any gene: 9. CDR3 coding DNA: TGCGCCAGCAGCCAAGCTGCTGCTAGCGGGATATCAGATACGCAGTATTTT. Protein: CASSQAAASGISDTQYF.

The rearrangement uses TRBV21-1 and TRBJ2-1; the D call TRBD1 from the table was never checked on the DNA. TRBV21-1 is marked as a pseudogene. CDR3 length equals 13 residues. CDR3 sequence reads: CASSKPGHNEQFF. The CDR3 nucleotides read TGTGCCAGCAGCAAGCCCGGGCACAATGAGCAGTTCTTC.

V usage is TRBV7-6 and J usage is TRBJ2-5; 7 bases fit TRBD1. V gave up 5 bases and J gave up 5 bases; unmatched junction bases: 11. This CDR3 comprises 15 residues. Germline CDR1 is SGHVS and CDR2 is FNYEAQ. The CDR3 reads CASSQETGSVETQYF. CDR3 in DNA: TGTGCCAGCAGCCAAGAGACAGGGTCTGTGGAGACCCAGTACTTC.

V and J are TRBV5-1 and TRBJ2-1; D gene ambiguous. Germline CDR1 reads SGHRS; CDR2 reads YFSETQ. V was clipped by 5 bases and J by 0 bases, with 12 bases between them. The CDR3 covers 15 residues. The CDR3, as DNA: TGCGCCAGCAGGACACTTATTCCCTCCTACAATGAGCAGTTCTTC. Its protein product is CASRTLIPSYNEQFF.

The V and J genes are TRBV20-1 and TRBJ2-5, with D possibly called TRBD1 or TRBD2 (5 bases each). From germline, CDR1 is DFQATT and CDR2 SNEGSKA (reference sequence). Between the trimmed V and J ends, which lost 6 bases and 5 bases, there was a span of 13 bases. This CDR3 has 12 residues. CDR3 sequence (DNA): TGCAGTGCCGCCGGGACGGACGAGACCCAGTACTTC. It is translated as CSAAGTDETQYF.

The chain joins TRBV19 to TRBJ1-1, with D unresolved. CDR1 is LNHDA, CDR2 SQIVND, per germline (reference sequence). Trimming removed 6 bases at V and 2 bases at J, with 13 bases between. The CDR3 runs to 14 residues. The CDR3 bases are TGTGCCAGTAGCATTAGCGGGCCAAACACTGAAGCTTTCTTT. Its translation is CASSISGPNTEAFF.

The chain is built from TRBV3-1 and TRBJ2-2; D gene uncertain. Germline V gene lookup returns CDR1 LGHDT and CDR2 YNNKEL (reference sequence). Trimming pared 3 bases from V and 5 bases from J, leaving 4 bases between. CDR3 size: 12 residues. The CDR3 here is CASSHTTGELFF. CDR3 DNA sequence: TGTGCCAGCAGCCATACAACCGGGGAGCTGTTTTTT.

The chain links TRBV20-1 to TRBJ2-1, with D possibly called TRBD1 or TRBD2 (5 bases each). Trimming removed 3 bases at V and 8 bases at J, with 14 bases between. The germline gives CDR1 DFQATT, CDR2 SNEGSKA (reference sequence). The CDR3 spans 13 residues. In DNA form, the CDR3 reads TGCAGTGCTAGTCCAGGGACGGATCATGAGCAGTTCTTC. Protein product: CSASPGTDHEQFF.

The rearrangement uses TRBV3-1 and TRBJ2-5; D possibly uses TRBD1 or TRBD2 (5 bases each). The CDR3 covers 15 residues. V shed 4 bases and J shed 2 bases, with 14 bases lying between them. Germline CDR1 and CDR2: LGHDT and YNNKEL (reference sequence). Written as DNA, the CDR3 is TGTGCCAGCAGCCCCGGGACCCTAACACAAGAGACCCAGTACTTC. As protein: CASSPGTLTQETQYF.

V and J are TRBV3-1 and TRBJ2-5; D not resolved. This CDR3 has 15 residues. Germline CDR1 is LGHDT and CDR2 is YNNKEL (reference sequence). V was shortened by 0 bases and J by 4 bases, with 12 bases between the two germline ends. In DNA form, the CDR3 reads TGTGCCAGCAGCCAAGAAGCAGCGATCGGAGAGACCCAGTACTTC. Its translation is CASSQEAAIGETQYF.

This rearrangement joins TRBV6-5 to TRBJ2-5, with D uncertain. Trimming removed 2 bases at V and 3 bases at J, with 7 bases between. CDR1 and CDR2 (germline): MNHEY, SVGAGI. The CDR3 runs to 13 residues. CDR3 coding DNA: TGTGCCAGCAGTTACAGTTGGGAAGAGACCCAGTACTTC. It is translated as CASSYSWEETQYF.

This chain joins TRBV20-1 and TRBJ1-2, with unresolved D. This CDR3 is 11 amino acids long. V lost 3 bases and J 6 bases, leaving 8 bases between the germline ends. Germline V gives CDR1 DFQATT, CDR2 SNEGSKA (reference sequence). The CDR3: CSARGGDGYTF. In nucleotides, the CDR3 is TGCAGTGCTAGGGGCGGAGATGGCTACACCTTC.

This CDR3 reads CSARSGETYEQYF. The CDR3 nucleotides read TGCAGTGCTAGATCAGGGGAGACCTACGAGCAGTACTTC. The gene calls are TRBV20-1 and TRBJ2-7; maybe TRBD1 (6 bases). Trimming cost V 2 bases and J 2 bases, with 10 bases left between them. In germline, CDR1 is DFQATT, CDR2 SNEGSKA (reference sequence). This CDR3 comprises 13 residues.

CDR3 region: CSVLHLDRDRGQETQYF. For the CDR3, the DNA is TGCAGCGTCCTCCACCTTGACCGGGACAGGGGACAAGAGACCCAGTACTTC. The rearrangement links TRBV29-1 to TRBJ2-5, with 10 bases identical to TRBD1. The CDR3 extends over 17 amino acids. Trimming cost V 6 bases and J 2 bases; bases outside gene matches: 15. Germline loops: CDR1 SQVTM, CDR2 ANQGSEA.

CDR3 sequence reads: CSVRQATVSGNTIYF. CDR3 nucleotides: TGCAGCGTAAGACAGGCGACGGTCTCTGGAAACACCATATATTTT. The genes are TRBV29-1 and TRBJ1-3; TRBD1 is a possible D gene (6 bases). CDR1 and CDR2 (germline): SQVTM, ANQGSEA. The germline V and J ends were trimmed by 6 bases and 0 bases, with 15 bases remaining between them. The CDR3 is 15 amino acids.

The V call is TRBV12-3 or TRBV12-4, the J call TRBJ2-3, with 9 bases that match TRBD2. This CDR3 contains 17 residues. V was pared by 3 bases and J by 4 bases, with 11 bases of the junction left unmatched. CDR3 loop: CASSFRVAGVAPDTQYF. The CDR3 DNA follows: TGTGCCAGCAGTTTTAGGGTAGCGGGAGTGGCTCCAGATACGCAGTATTTT.

The chain uses TRBV4-1 and TRBJ2-1, with D perhaps matching TRBD1 or TRBD2 (7 bases each). The CDR3 is 14 residues long. Trimming took 3 bases from V and 14 from J, leaving 20 bases between them. In germline, CDR1 is MGHRA, CDR2 YSYEKL. The DNA for the CDR3 is TGCGCCAGCAGCCATGTATCTGTGGGAGGGGGCGAGTTCTTC. Translated: CASSHVSVGGGEFF.

The chain uses TRBV30 and TRBJ2-7, with TRBD2 as a possible D gene (6 bases). Per germline, CDR1 GTSNPN and CDR2 SVGIG (reference sequence). The CDR3 length is 16 residues. The V end was cut by 0 bases, the J end by 4 bases, with 19 bases between. CDR3 protein: CAWSVQVTEGNYEQYF. The CDR3 nucleotides are TGTGCCTGGAGTGTACAGGTGACGGAGGGGAATTACGAGCAGTACTTC.

V and J are TRBV28 and TRBJ2-3; 12 positions agree with TRBD1. Trimming at V came to 1 base and at J to 3 bases, leaving 2 bases not matched to a gene. The germline V gene has CDR1 MDHEN and CDR2 SYDVKM. The CDR3 spans 16 residues. CDR3 loop: CASSLSGQGATDTQYF. CDR3 coding DNA: TGTGCCAGCAGTTTATCGGGACAGGGGGCAACAGATACGCAGTATTTT.

The chain employs TRBV7-9 and TRBJ1-5; no clear D. Trimming took off 1 base at V and 11 bases at J, with 15 bases between the two ends. The length of the CDR3 is 14 residues. CDR1 is SEHNR, CDR2 FQNEAQ, per germline (reference sequence). The CDR3 DNA is TGTGCCAGCAGCTTAGAAGGGCCTCAAGCGGCCCAGCATTTT. As protein: CASSLEGPQAAQHF.

This CDR3 reads CASSSEKSQETQYF. CDR3 DNA sequence: TGTGCCAGCAGCTCCGAGAAGTCTCAAGAGACCCAGTACTTC. The chain combines TRBV13 with TRBJ2-5; D gene uncertain. Trimming shortened V by 4 bases and J by 2 bases, and 11 bases separated the two germline ends. The CDR3 is 14 residues long. Germline values: CDR1 PRHDT, CDR2 FYEKMQ (reference sequence).

The genes are TRBV5-6 and TRBJ2-2, with TRBD2 identical over 10 bases. Trimming cost V 4 bases and J 0 bases; bases outside gene matches: 9. The CDR3 is 18 amino acids. CDR1 SGHDT and CDR2 YYEEEE come from the germline V gene. The CDR3 is CASSSGVGLAANTGELFF. CDR3 nucleotide sequence: TGTGCCAGCAGCAGTGGCGTAGGACTAGCGGCGAACACCGGGGAGCTGTTTTTT.